This T cell receptor (beta chain) was observed in a study of T-cell reconstitution after alpha-beta-depleted transplantation in children. The junction had 8 bases not matched to a gene; V was cut back by 2 bases and J by 4 bases. There are 16 residues in the CDR3. CDR1 is MNHEY and CDR2 is SVGAGI in the germline V gene. Preparing the TCRbeta library involved the use of unique molecular identifiers. Each CDR3 protein is one row after TCRdb ran MiXCR on the PCR reads. The data show around 480,000 distinct CDR3 sequences, less than 35% seen once. The sample holds a few counts of this clonotype. The gene calls are TRBV6-5 and TRBJ2-3; 8 nucleotides line up with TRBD1. Material: PBMCs from the stem cell graft donor, obtained from the stem cell graft. This sequence originates from a human donor who donated a stem cell graft to a child with aplastic anemia. The DNA for the CDR3 is TGTGCCAGCAGTTACGGGGCCGGACAGGGATCAGATACGCAGTATTTT. This sequence encodes CASSYGAGQGSDTQYF.